This T cell receptor beta chain was captured in a study of blood T cell repertoires in COVID-19. Overall study context: Samples came from the United States, Italy and Spain, spanning acute and convalescent COVID-19. The analysed material was cDNA or gDNA that came from T cells, B-cell-depleted T cells, or PBMCs.

This clone has a single count. Per the study methods: Amplification of reference gene primers was used by the study to estimate nucleated cell counts. Some clones are missing from TCRdb's copy, which holds only in-frame ones; the method was immunoSEQ multiplex PCR. For V, J and clone size, that table is used; D and trimming come from the DNA. The table shows roughly 190,000 clones, with 80% to 85% occurring only once. CDR1 and CDR2 from the germline V gene are MNHEY and SVGAGI. The length of the CDR3 is 15 residues. V shed 6 bases and J 10 bases; nucleotides not matched to a gene: 10. The J gene is TRBJ1-6, the V gene TRBV6-5, with 9 bases fitting TRBD1. The sequenced sample consisted of peripheral blood. This clonotype was obtained from a human donor with acute or convalescent COVID-19. The donor label of this sample is uncertain. The CDR3 protein is CASSALGQGGSPLHF. The CDR3 nucleotides read TGTGCCAGCAGCGCGTTGGGACAGGGAGGATCACCCCTCCACTTT.